What follows is one T cell receptor (beta chain) and its context. Its antigen is unknown. TCRdb keeps only in-frame clones here, not all; method: immunoSEQ multiplex PCR. The sample consists of approximately 26,000 clones, about 69% of them appearing once. The CDR3 consists of 14 residues. Trimming pared 0 bases from V and 2 bases from J, leaving 11 bases between. Germline values: CDR1 GTSNPN, CDR2 SVGIG (reference sequence). This record belongs to a study of cytotoxic CD8 clonotypes in ibrutinib-treated CLL. Overall study context: Among patients, about 25 responded partially and 2 completely; about 14 then stayed remitted and roughly 12 progressed after median 68 months.

Cryopreserved PBMCs supplied roughly 1.8 micrograms of genomic DNA for TCR beta libraries. Findings of the study overall: An increase in clonality occurred at ibrutinib response, followed by a return toward baseline at progression. Measured clonality at baseline was greater than in age-matched healthy donors and tracked with circulating CD8+ T-cell counts.

This receptor was identified in a human donor with chronic lymphocytic leukemia. This specimen consisted of PBMCs, obtained after 12 months of ibrutinib treatment. This chain links TRBV30 with TRBJ2-7; D uncertain. CDR3 loop: CAWSVPRITYEQYF. CDR3 coding DNA: TGTGCCTGGAGTGTACCCCGGATCACCTACGAGCAGTACTTC.